This T cell receptor (beta chain) originates from a study of technical replicates of blood from several donors (dated by TCRdb to about 2017). The method was the immunoSEQ multiplex PCR assay. TCRdb holds this immuneACCESS table with in-frame rearrangements only. Some clones are missing; in checked studies, unresolved V genes explain under half, and the rest has no known cause. The sample has approximately 88,000 clones on record, around 94% of them singletons. The top ten clones comprise 0.25% of the sample. For CDR1 and CDR2, the germline V gene (reference sequence) lists MNHEY and SMNVEV. The CDR3 covers 13 residues, taking in both the cysteine and the phenylalanine. This entry keeps only the CDR3 DNA: 39 bases, framed from base 1. The V and J ends are trimmed by 5 bases and 0 bases, leaving 7 bases between them. Points on this clone: It lacks a known antigen. Nothing much larger sits one base from this clone, and base qualities are not available.

This sequence was found in a human donor in good health. The chain is made from TRBV27 and TRBJ1-2; the D gene is perhaps TRBD1, from 5 matching bases. What was sequenced was T cells isolated from PBMCs. The bases read TGTGCCAGCAGTCCGGACACTAACTATGGCTACACCTTC. This yields the protein CASSPDTNYGYTF.